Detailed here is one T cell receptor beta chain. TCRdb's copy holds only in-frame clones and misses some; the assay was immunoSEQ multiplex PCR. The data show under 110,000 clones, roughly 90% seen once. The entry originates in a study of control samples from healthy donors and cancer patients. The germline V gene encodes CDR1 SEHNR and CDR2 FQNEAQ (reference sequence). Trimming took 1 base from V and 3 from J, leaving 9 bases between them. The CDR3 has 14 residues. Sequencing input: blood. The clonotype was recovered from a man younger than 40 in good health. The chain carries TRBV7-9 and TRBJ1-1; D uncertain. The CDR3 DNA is TGTGCCAGCAGCTTAGAGGCTTTGCACACTGAAGCTTTCTTT. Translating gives CASSLEALHTEAFF.